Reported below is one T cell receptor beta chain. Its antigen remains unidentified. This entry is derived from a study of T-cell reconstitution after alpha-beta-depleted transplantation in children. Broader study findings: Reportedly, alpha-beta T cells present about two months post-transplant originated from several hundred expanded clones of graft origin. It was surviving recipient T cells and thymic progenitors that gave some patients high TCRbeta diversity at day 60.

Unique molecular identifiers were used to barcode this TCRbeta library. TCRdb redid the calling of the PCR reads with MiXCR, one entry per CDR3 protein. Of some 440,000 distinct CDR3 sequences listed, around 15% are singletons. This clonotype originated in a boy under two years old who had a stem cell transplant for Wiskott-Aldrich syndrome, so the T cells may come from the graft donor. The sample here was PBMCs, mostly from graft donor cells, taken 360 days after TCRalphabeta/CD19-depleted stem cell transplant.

The CDR3 loop reads CASSEARTSGGASTDTQYF. The CDR3 DNA is TGCGCCAGCAGTGAGGCCCGGACTAGCGGGGGGGCTAGCACAGATACGCAGTATTTT. V gene TRBV10-1 combines with J gene TRBJ2-3; 15 positions match TRBD2. The CDR3 totals 19 residues. J gave up 0 bases and V 2 bases, and 6 bases lay outside the gene matches. Germline-derived CDR1 and CDR2 are WNHNN and SYGVQD (reference sequence).